One and the same sample provided the 28 T cell receptor beta chains below, sequenced in a study of CD8 T cells in ankylosing spondylitis. TCRdb processed the 5' RACE reads anew with MiXCR; each CDR3 protein has one entry. The table records 130,000 or so distinct CDR3 sequences, around 7% of them present only once. The sequenced material came from blood, either unsorted or a sorted T cell fraction (not recorded which). The receptors derive from a male donor with ankylosing spondylitis or in good health (not recorded which).

The chain combines TRBV3-1 with TRBJ2-7, with D perhaps matching TRBD1 (6 bases). From germline, CDR1 is LGHDT and CDR2 YNNKEL (reference sequence). Deletions cut 4 bases from V and 2 bases from J, with 9 bases between. This CDR3 is 13 amino acids long. The CDR3 DNA reads as TGTGCCAGCAGCCTCCAGGGGCCCTACGAGCAGTACTTC. It encodes CASSLQGPYEQYF.

This clonotype was seen at least ten times. The chain uses TRBV20-1 and TRBJ2-1, with D perhaps matching TRBD1 (6 bases). The CDR3 length is 14 residues. CDR1 and CDR2 (germline): DFQATT, SNEGSKA (reference sequence). Trimming took off 0 bases at V and 10 bases at J, with 16 bases between the two ends. The CDR3 reads CSARDRHLRGEQFF. The CDR3 coding sequence is TGCAGTGCTAGAGATCGGCATTTGAGGGGGGAGCAGTTCTTC.

This clonotype was seen many times. This chain connects TRBV10-3 to TRBJ2-2; TRBD2 matches at 10 bases. This CDR3 has 18 amino acids. The V gene's germline CDR1 is ENHRY and CDR2 SYGVKD. V was clipped by 1 base and J by 0 bases; unmatched bases: 5. This CDR3 is CAISEWLGLATNTGELFF. In DNA form, the CDR3 reads TGTGCCATCAGTGAGTGGTTGGGACTAGCGACGAACACCGGGGAGCTGTTTTTT.

At least ten counts were recorded for this clonotype. The CDR3 here is CASSSPAQETQYF. As DNA, the CDR3 is TGTGCCAGCAGTAGCCCCGCCCAGGAGACCCAGTACTTC. The V gene is TRBV6-6, the J gene TRBJ2-5; D gene ambiguous. CDR1 MNHNY and CDR2 SVGAGI come from the germline V gene (reference sequence). CDR3 length: 13 amino acids. V gave up 5 bases and J gave up 5 bases, with 12 bases separating them.

This clonotype was recorded many times. This chain uses TRBV5-1 with TRBJ2-3, with 8 bases aligning to TRBD2. After removal of 4 bases from V and 0 bases from J, the junction contained 4 bases not matched to a gene. In germline, CDR1 is SGHRS, CDR2 YFSETQ. The CDR3 spans 15 residues. The chain's CDR3 is CASSPSGGSTDTQYF. CDR3 DNA sequence: TGCGCCAGCAGCCCGAGCGGGGGAAGCACAGATACGCAGTATTTT. Full variable domain (outside the CDR3, taken from reference TRBV5-1 and TRBJ2-3): KAGVTQTPRYLIKTRGQQVTLSCSPISGHRSVSWYQQTPGQGLQFLFEYFSETQRNKGNFPGRFSGRQFSNSRSEMNVSTLELGDSALYLCASSPSGGSTDTQYFGPGTRLTVL.

This clonotype occurred many times. V usage is TRBV20-1 and J usage is TRBJ2-7; unclear D gene. In germline, CDR1 is DFQATT, CDR2 SNEGSKA (reference sequence). The CDR3 sequence is 14 residues long. V lost 0 bases and J 1 base, leaving 10 bases between the germline ends. CDR3 nucleotide sequence: TGCAGTGCTAGAGATCCAGTGGGATCCTACGAGCAGTACTTC. The encoded protein is CSARDPVGSYEQYF.

This clonotype came up many times. The chain joins TRBV7-2 to TRBJ2-5; the D gene is possibly TRBD1 (5 bases). Trimming cost V 3 bases and J 2 bases, with 7 bases left between them. CDR3 length: 13 amino acids. Germline V gives CDR1 SGHTA, CDR2 FQGNSA. CDR3 sequence: CASSFWTQETQYF. The DNA of the CDR3 is TGTGCCAGCAGCTTTTGGACACAAGAGACCCAGTACTTC.

This clonotype has at least ten counts. The chain recombines TRBV12-3 or TRBV12-4 with TRBJ2-1; 9 nucleotides agree with TRBD2. This CDR3 region has 14 residues. V shed 7 bases, J shed 8 bases, and the junction held 9 bases outside the gene matches. CDR3 amino acids: CASKSREGFYEQFF. The DNA for the CDR3 is TGTGCCAGCAAATCGCGGGAGGGCTTCTATGAGCAGTTCTTC.

This clonotype was counted many times. The chain has TRBV20-1 and TRBJ2-7; 7 bases match TRBD2. Germline V gene data show CDR1 as DFQATT and CDR2 as SNEGSKA (reference sequence). The CDR3 runs to 14 residues. The V and J ends lost 6 bases and 0 bases, in that order; junction bases with no gene match: 8. The CDR3 DNA sequence: TGCAGTGCGCGTACTAGCGAGAGCTCCTACGAGCAGTACTTC. Translation: CSARTSESSYEQYF.

Many counts were recorded for this clonotype. V and J are TRBV27 and TRBJ2-1; D assignment may be TRBD1 or TRBD2 (6 bases each). Germline assignment: CDR1 MNHEY and CDR2 SMNVEV (reference sequence). V was clipped by 6 bases and J by 9 bases, with 12 bases between them. This CDR3 spans 12 amino acids. CDR3 DNA sequence: TGTGCCAGCAGCCTACAGGGAGGTGAGCAGTTCTTC. Its translation is CASSLQGGEQFF.

This clonotype came up many times. The chain joins TRBV7-2 to TRBJ2-3; TRBD2 matches 8 bases. The CDR3 covers 13 residues. In germline, CDR1 is SGHTA, CDR2 FQGNSA. V shed 3 bases, J shed 7 bases, and the junction held 3 bases outside the gene matches. In DNA, the CDR3 is TGTGCCAGCAGCTTGGGGACTAGTTATACGCAGTATTTT. The encoded protein is CASSLGTSYTQYF.

V is TRBV7-9 and J is TRBJ1-1; D gene uncertain. This CDR3 contains 14 residues. V lost 1 base to trimming and J lost 3 bases, with 9 bases between them. Germline V gene lookup returns CDR1 SEHNR and CDR2 FQNEAQ (reference sequence). The CDR3 here is CASSLDPADTEAFF. The CDR3 DNA reads TGTGCCAGCAGCTTAGATCCAGCTGACACTGAAGCTTTCTTT.

The V and J genes are TRBV6-2 or TRBV6-3 and TRBJ2-2; unclear D gene. The CDR3 runs to 14 residues. Trimming removed 6 bases from V and 0 bases from J, with 8 bases in between. CDR1 MNHEY and CDR2 SVGEGT come from the germline V gene. CDR3 in DNA: TGTGCCAGCAGACTCCCGCCGAACACCGGGGAGCTGTTTTTT. This translates into CASRLPPNTGELFF.

This clonotype has a count of ten or more. This chain uses TRBV20-1 with TRBJ1-5; D gene ambiguous. The V end was cut by 2 bases, the J end by 5 bases, with 7 bases between. This CDR3 comprises 12 residues. From germline, CDR1 is DFQATT and CDR2 SNEGSKA (reference sequence). CDR3 loop: CSARRVDQPQHF. For the CDR3, the DNA is TGCAGTGCTAGACGAGTAGATCAGCCCCAGCATTTT.

In this sample, this clonotype turned up many times. The CDR3 bases are TGCAGTGCTCCCAGGGGAAGGGCTAACTATGGCTACACCTTC. It translates to CSAPRGRANYGYTF. V and J are TRBV20-1 and TRBJ1-2, with a weak D call TRBD1 (6 bases). The V and J ends lost 5 bases and 0 bases respectively, with 13 bases between them. Germline loops: CDR1 DFQATT, CDR2 SNEGSKA (reference sequence). There are 14 residues in the CDR3.

In its sample, this clonotype was seen many times. The chain has TRBV12-3 or TRBV12-4 and TRBJ2-1, with a tentative D call TRBD2 (6 bases). V was pared by 7 bases and J by 9 bases, with 19 bases between. The CDR3 runs to 14 residues. The chain's CDR3 is CASTLTGVSPEQFF. The CDR3 region has the DNA TGTGCCAGCACCCTGACGGGAGTCTCCCCTGAGCAGTTCTTC.

This clonotype was seen repeatedly, ten times or more. The chain combines TRBV7-9 with TRBJ2-5, with D possibly TRBD1 on 6 matching bases. The V and J ends lost 5 bases and 5 bases respectively, with 15 bases between them. Germline assignment: CDR1 SEHNR and CDR2 FQNEAQ (reference sequence). CDR3 length equals 14 residues. The CDR3 protein is CASSPTGRGETQYF. CDR3 coding DNA: TGTGCCAGCAGCCCAACAGGGCGCGGCGAGACCCAGTACTTC. The complete variable domain, with remaining parts taken from reference TRBV7-9 and TRBJ2-5, reads DTGVSQNPRHKITKRGQNVTFRCDPISEHNRLYWYRQTLGQGPEFLTYFQNEAQLEKSRLLSDRFSAERPKGSFSTLEIQRTEQGDSAMYLCASSPTGRGETQYFGPGTRLLVL.

This clonotype appeared many times. Relative to the germline gene, one junction end is altered; a read error may explain this. V and J are TRBV20-1 and TRBJ2-2; tentative D call: TRBD2 (5 bases). Germline lookup yields CDR1 DFQATT and CDR2 SNEGSKA (reference sequence). The length of the CDR3 is 14 residues. CDR3 DNA sequence: TGCAGTGCTCGAGACGGACTCTACACCGGGGAGCTGTTTTTT. Translating it yields CSARDGLYTGELFF.

This clonotype has at least ten counts. The chain joins TRBV29-1 to TRBJ1-4, with unresolved D. Germline V gene data show CDR1 as SQVTM and CDR2 as ANQGSEA. CDR3 size: 13 residues. V was cut by 6 bases and J by 7 bases, with 15 bases left in between. CDR3 DNA: TGCAGCGTGCTTTGGGGAATAGGTGAAAAACTGTTTTTT. Residues: CSVLWGIGEKLFF.

The J gene is TRBJ2-2, the V gene TRBV20-1; D gene unclear. The CDR3 loop spans 13 amino acids. Germline CDR1 and CDR2: DFQATT and SNEGSKA (reference sequence). V gave up 1 base and J gave up 6 bases, with 9 bases separating them. The CDR3 is CSARAQAAGELFF. The DNA for the CDR3 is TGCAGTGCTAGAGCTCAGGCCGCCGGGGAGCTGTTTTTT.

This clonotype was found many times. The rearrangement uses TRBV5-1 and TRBJ2-3; 7 bases are shared with TRBD1. This CDR3 is built from 15 residues. With V trimmed by 0 bases and J by 2 bases, 3 bases remained unmatched. CDR1 is SGHRS, CDR2 YFSETQ, per germline. The DNA for the CDR3 is TGCGCCAGCAGCTTGGACAGGGGTGACACAGATACGCAGTATTTT. Translating it yields CASSLDRGDTDTQYF.

This clonotype has at least ten counts. The rearrangement uses TRBV5-1 and TRBJ2-7; TRBD2 agrees at 11 bases. J gave up 1 base and V 2 bases, and 2 bases lay outside the gene matches. The CDR3 runs to 15 residues. Germline CDR1 is SGHRS and CDR2 is YFSETQ. CDR3 residues: CASSFGTSGSYEQYF. The CDR3 bases are TGCGCCAGCAGCTTTGGGACTAGCGGATCCTACGAGCAGTACTTC. The full variable domain, completed using reference TRBV5-1 and TRBJ2-7, is KAGVTQTPRYLIKTRGQQVTLSCSPISGHRSVSWYQQTPGQGLQFLFEYFSETQRNKGNFPGRFSGRQFSNSRSEMNVSTLELGDSALYLCASSFGTSGSYEQYFGPGTRLTVT.

This clonotype was seen ten or more times. The chain is built from TRBV20-1 and TRBJ2-7, with 15 bases that match TRBD2. The CDR3 runs 15 residues. Germline V lookup: CDR1 DFQATT, CDR2 SNEGSKA (reference sequence). Unmatched junction bases numbered 6, after V lost 5 bases and J lost 4 bases. The CDR3 DNA is TGCAGTGCTCCGGGACTAGCGGGAGGATATTACGAGCAGTACTTC. Its translation: CSAPGLAGGYYEQYF.

This clonotype was counted ten times or more. This chain joins TRBV5-1 and TRBJ2-3, with D perhaps TRBD1 (6 bases). The CDR3 extends over 14 amino acids. The germline V gene encodes CDR1 SGHRS and CDR2 YFSETQ. Trimming stripped 4 bases from V and 2 bases from J, with 11 bases between. CDR3 bases: TGCGCCAGCAGCACCGGGACATCCACAGATACGCAGTATTTT. Encoded protein: CASSTGTSTDTQYF.

This clonotype has at least ten counts. The chain joins TRBV29-1 to TRBJ1-1, with D possibly TRBD1 on 6 matching bases. The germline CDR1 and CDR2 sequences are SQVTM and ANQGSEA. V dropped 2 bases and J dropped 2 bases, with 9 bases sitting between them. This CDR3 contains 13 residues. This CDR3 reads CSVETGLNTEAFF. The DNA for the CDR3 is TGCAGCGTTGAAACAGGGCTTAACACTGAAGCTTTCTTT.

This clonotype was observed at least ten times. The genes are TRBV11-3 and TRBJ2-3; D might be TRBD1 (6 bases). This CDR3 is 14 amino acids long. Germline CDR1 reads SGHNT; CDR2 reads YENEEA. Trimming pared 5 bases from V and 2 bases from J, leaving 11 bases between. The CDR3 is CASSAGAPTDTQYF. The CDR3 DNA is TGTGCCAGCAGCGCAGGGGCGCCCACAGATACGCAGTATTTT.

This rearrangement joins TRBV4-2 to TRBJ2-1, with D possibly matching TRBD1 (5 bases). The CDR3 contains 16 residues. Germline CDR1 is LGHNA and CDR2 is YNFKEQ. The germline V and J ends were trimmed by 4 bases and 4 bases, with 17 bases remaining between them. CDR3 bases: TGTGCCAGCAGCCCTACAGGAGAGGCATATTACAATGAGCAGTTCTTC. This sequence encodes CASSPTGEAYYNEQFF.

The chain couples TRBV12-3 or TRBV12-4 to TRBJ1-2; D uncertain. V was trimmed by 7 bases and J by 4 bases, leaving 16 bases between them. CDR3 length: 14 residues. In DNA form, the CDR3 reads TGTGCCAGCAACGCAGTCCCGGGGAGCTATGGCTACACCTTC. Translating gives CASNAVPGSYGYTF.